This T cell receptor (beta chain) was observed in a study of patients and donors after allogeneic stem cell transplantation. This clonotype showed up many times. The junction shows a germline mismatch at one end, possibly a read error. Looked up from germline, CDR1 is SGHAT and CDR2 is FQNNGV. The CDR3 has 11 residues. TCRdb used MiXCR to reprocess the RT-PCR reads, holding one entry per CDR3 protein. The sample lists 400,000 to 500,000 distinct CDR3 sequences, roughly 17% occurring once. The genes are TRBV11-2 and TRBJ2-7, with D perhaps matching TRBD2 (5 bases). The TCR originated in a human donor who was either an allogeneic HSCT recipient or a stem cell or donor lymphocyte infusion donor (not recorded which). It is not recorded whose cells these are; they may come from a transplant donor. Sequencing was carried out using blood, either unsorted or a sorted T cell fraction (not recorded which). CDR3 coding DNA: TGTGCCAGCAGCTTAGTCCAGGAGAGGGAGTTC. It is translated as CASSLVQEREF. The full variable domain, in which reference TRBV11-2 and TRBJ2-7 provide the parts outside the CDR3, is EAGVAQSPRYKIIEKRQSVAFWCNPISGHATLYWYQQILGQGPKLLIQFQNNGVVDDSQLPKDRFSAERLKGVDSTLKIQPAKLEDSAVYLCASSLVQEREFGPGTRLTVT.